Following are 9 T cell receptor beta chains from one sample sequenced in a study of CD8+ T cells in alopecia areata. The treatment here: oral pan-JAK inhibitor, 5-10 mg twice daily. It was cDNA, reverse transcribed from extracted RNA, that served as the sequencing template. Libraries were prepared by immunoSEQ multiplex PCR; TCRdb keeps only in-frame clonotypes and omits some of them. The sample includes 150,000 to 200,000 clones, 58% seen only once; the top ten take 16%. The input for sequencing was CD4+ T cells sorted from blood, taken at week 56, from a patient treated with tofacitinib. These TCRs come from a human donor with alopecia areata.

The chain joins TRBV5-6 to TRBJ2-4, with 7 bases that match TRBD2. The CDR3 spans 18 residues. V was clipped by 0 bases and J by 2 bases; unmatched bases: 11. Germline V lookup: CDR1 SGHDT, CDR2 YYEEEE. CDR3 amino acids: CASSLAPGGSRTKNIQYF. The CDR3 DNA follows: TGTGCCAGCAGCTTGGCTCCCGGGGGGTCGAGGACCAAAAACATTCAGTACTTC.

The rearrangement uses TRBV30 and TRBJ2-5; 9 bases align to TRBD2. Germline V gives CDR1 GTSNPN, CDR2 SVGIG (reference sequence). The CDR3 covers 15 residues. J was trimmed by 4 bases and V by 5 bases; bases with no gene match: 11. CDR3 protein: CAWDSGGRFRETQYF. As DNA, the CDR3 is TGTGCCTGGGACAGCGGGGGGAGGTTTCGAGAGACCCAGTACTTC. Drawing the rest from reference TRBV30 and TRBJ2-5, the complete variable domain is SQTIHQWPATLVQPVGSPLSLECTVEGTSNPNLYWYRQAAGRGLQLLFYSVGIGQISSEVPQNLSASRPQDRQFILSSKKLLLSDSGFYLCAWDSGGRFRETQYFGPGTRLLVL.

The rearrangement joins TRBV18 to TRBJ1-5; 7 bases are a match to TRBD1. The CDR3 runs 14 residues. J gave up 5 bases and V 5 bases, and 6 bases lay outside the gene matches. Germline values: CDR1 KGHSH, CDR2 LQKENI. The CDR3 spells CASSDITGDQPQHF. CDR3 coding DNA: TGTGCCAGCTCAGATATCACAGGGGATCAGCCCCAGCATTTT.

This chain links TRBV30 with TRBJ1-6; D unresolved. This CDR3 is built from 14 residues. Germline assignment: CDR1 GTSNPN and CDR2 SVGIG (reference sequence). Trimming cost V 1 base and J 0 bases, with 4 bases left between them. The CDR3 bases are TGTGCCTGGAGTGGGAACTCCTATAATTCACCCCTCCACTTT. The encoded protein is CAWSGNSYNSPLHF.

The CDR3 region is CSASGQGALETQYF. For the CDR3, the DNA is TGCAGCGCCTCCGGACAGGGGGCCTTAGAGACCCAGTACTTC. This chain links TRBV29-1 with TRBJ2-5; 11 bases are shared with TRBD1. The CDR3 sequence is 14 residues long. The J segment lost 4 bases and the V segment lost 7 bases, leaving 8 bases of the junction unmatched. Germline V gives CDR1 SQVTM, CDR2 ANQGSEA. The whole variable domain, remainder taken from reference TRBV29-1 and TRBJ2-5, is SAVISQKPSRDICQRGTSLTIQCQVDSQVTMMFWYRQQPGQSLTLIATANQGSEATYESGFVIDKFPISRPNLTFSTLTVSNMSPEDSSIYLCSASGQGALETQYFGPGTRLLVL.

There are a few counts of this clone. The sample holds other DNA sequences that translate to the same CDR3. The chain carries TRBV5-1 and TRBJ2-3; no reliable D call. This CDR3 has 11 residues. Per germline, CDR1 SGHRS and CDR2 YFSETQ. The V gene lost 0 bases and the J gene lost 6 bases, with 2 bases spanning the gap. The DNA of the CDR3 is TGCGCCAGCAGCTTGGGGGATACGCAGTATTTT. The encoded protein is CASSLGDTQYF.

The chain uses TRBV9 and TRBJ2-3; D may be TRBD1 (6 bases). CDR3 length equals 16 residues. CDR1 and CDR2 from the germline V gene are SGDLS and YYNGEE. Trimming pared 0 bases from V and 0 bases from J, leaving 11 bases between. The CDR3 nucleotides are TGTGCCAGCAGCGTAGCTATGGGACAAAGCACAGATACGCAGTATTTT. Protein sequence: CASSVAMGQSTDTQYF.

The CDR3 loop reads CAWRATTGYTQYF. CDR3 bases: TGTGCCTGGAGGGCAACAACAGGATATACGCAGTATTTT. The V and J genes are TRBV30 and TRBJ2-3; tentative D call: TRBD1 (5 bases). CDR3 length: 13 amino acids. Germline V gene sequence: CDR1 GTSNPN, CDR2 SVGIG (reference sequence). Trimming removed 3 bases from V and 7 bases from J, with 14 bases in between. The full variable domain, in which reference TRBV30 and TRBJ2-3 provide the parts outside the CDR3, is SQTIHQWPATLVQPVGSPLSLECTVEGTSNPNLYWYRQAAGRGLQLLFYSVGIGQISSEVPQNLSASRPQDRQFILSSKKLLLSDSGFYLCAWRATTGYTQYFGPGTRLTVL.

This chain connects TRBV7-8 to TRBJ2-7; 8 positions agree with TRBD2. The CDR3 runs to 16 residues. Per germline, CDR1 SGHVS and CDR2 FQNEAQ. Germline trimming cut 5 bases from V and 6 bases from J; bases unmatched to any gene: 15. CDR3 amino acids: CASSPRAAGGPIEQYF. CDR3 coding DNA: TGTGCCAGCAGCCCACGTGCTGCGGGGGGCCCCATCGAGCAGTACTTC.